The 25 T cell receptor beta chains listed next were all sequenced from one sample in a study of PD-1 blockade in classical Hodgkin lymphoma. The assay was immunoSEQ multiplex PCR, and TCRdb's table has in-frame clones only and misses some. This table holds fewer than 95,000 clones, about 83% found once. Time point indicated: cycle 4 day 1 (C4D1), after five to seven weeks of nivolumab. Exposure to brentuximab vedotin varied, and each patient had relapsed following autologous stem cell transplantation. The starting material was peripheral blood mononuclear cells (PBMCs), obtained before the fourth cycle of nivolumab. The receptor set was obtained from a human donor with classical Hodgkin lymphoma.

V and J are TRBV30 and TRBJ2-6, with 7 bases that match TRBD1. Trimming at V came to 0 bases and at J to 2 bases, leaving 10 bases not matched to a gene. Germline V gene sequence: CDR1 GTSNPN, CDR2 SVGIG (reference sequence). This CDR3 has 18 residues. The CDR3 sequence: CAWSVGRGSGTGANVLTF. The CDR3 nucleotides are TGTGCCTGGAGTGTAGGCAGGGGGTCCGGGACTGGGGCCAACGTCCTGACTTTC.

This clone was seen once. This chain connects TRBV5-6 to TRBJ1-4; unclear D gene. Germline lookup yields CDR1 SGHDT and CDR2 YYEEEE. Trimming stripped 4 bases from V and 8 bases from J, with 15 bases between. The CDR3 totals 14 residues. CDR3 region: CASSPGPGWEKLFF. The CDR3 nucleotides read TGTGCCAGCAGCCCCGGGCCGGGCTGGGAAAAACTGTTTTTT.

V gene TRBV7-3 combines with J gene TRBJ2-3; 7 nucleotides line up with TRBD1. The CDR3 extends over 16 amino acids. Germline loops: CDR1 SGHTA, CDR2 FQGTGA. Trimming cost V 3 bases and J 0 bases; bases outside gene matches: 6. CDR3 coding DNA: TGTGCCAGCAGCTTGAGAGGGGACAGAAGCACAGATACGCAGTATTTT. Residues: CASSLRGDRSTDTQYF.

The V call is TRBV18, the J call TRBJ2-7; the match to TRBD2 covers 11 bases. V gave up 5 bases and J gave up 2 bases; unmatched junction bases: 5. The CDR3 sequence is 15 residues long. Germline CDR1 is KGHSH and CDR2 is LQKENI. The CDR3: CASSTSSGRTYEQYF. CDR3 DNA sequence: TGTGCCAGCTCAACCTCTAGCGGGAGGACCTACGAGCAGTACTTC. The full variable domain, rest sourced from reference TRBV18 and TRBJ2-7, is NAGVMQNPRHLVRRRGQEARLRCSPMKGHSHVYWYRQLPEEGLKFMVYLQKENIIDESGMPKERFSAEFPKEGPSILRIQQVVRGDSAAYFCASSTSSGRTYEQYFGPGTRLTVT.

The chain carries TRBV29-1 and TRBJ2-1; TRBD2 matches 9 bases. Per the germline V gene, CDR1 is SQVTM and CDR2 is ANQGSEA. J lost 16 bases, V lost 0 bases, and 4 bases had no gene match. CDR3 length equals 11 residues. CDR3 loop: CSVEDPGTSFF. In nucleotides, the CDR3 is TGCAGCGTTGAAGATCCCGGGACTAGCTTCTTC.

The chain recombines TRBV2 with TRBJ2-6; 7 bases are a match to TRBD2. The CDR3 is made up of 18 amino acids. Looked up from germline, CDR1 is SNHLY and CDR2 is FYNNEI. V gave up 6 bases and J gave up 0 bases; unmatched junction bases: 11. Written as DNA, the CDR3 is TGTGCCAGCAGCCGGGGAGGGGCCCTGAGCTCTGGGGCCAACGTCCTGACTTTC. Translating gives CASSRGGALSSGANVLTF.

Notes on this clone: The junction departs from germline at one end; a sequencing error may be responsible. V and J are TRBV5-4 and TRBJ2-5; D remains ambiguous. CDR1 is SGHNT and CDR2 is YYREEE in the germline V gene (reference sequence). This CDR3 comprises 16 residues. This CDR3 reads CASSQDSSPREETQYF. CDR3 DNA sequence: TGCGCCAGCAGCCAAGATTCGAGTCCTCGTGAAGAGACCCAGTACTTC.

The V call is TRBV27, the J call TRBJ2-1; 8 bases line up with TRBD2. Germline trimming cut 6 bases from V and 0 bases from J; bases unmatched to any gene: 7. CDR1 and CDR2 from the germline V gene are MNHEY and SMNVEV (reference sequence). The length of the CDR3 is 16 residues. In DNA, the CDR3 is TGTGCCAGCAGCCCCCCGGGGGGGAACTCCTACAATGAGCAGTTCTTC. The encoded protein is CASSPPGGNSYNEQFF.

The chain couples TRBV4-3 to TRBJ2-2; no definite D call. The CDR3 loop spans 15 amino acids. Trimming left V 4 bases short and J 1 base short, with 10 bases between. Germline CDR1 is LGHNA and CDR2 is YSLEER. The CDR3 DNA follows: TGCGCCAGCAGCCGGGCCGTACAGAACACCGGGGAGCTGTTTTTT. It specifies CASSRAVQNTGELFF.

V usage is TRBV4-3 and J usage is TRBJ2-3; 8 positions match TRBD1. Looked up from germline, CDR1 is LGHNA and CDR2 is YSLEER. Trimming took 3 bases from V and 6 from J; bases not matched to a gene: 5. The CDR3 is 14 residues long. The CDR3 nucleotides read TGCGCCAGCAGCCACGGACAGGGCGGGGATACGCAGTATTTT. This codes for CASSHGQGGDTQYF.

The V gene is TRBV2, the J gene TRBJ2-7; D uncertain. From germline, CDR1 is SNHLY and CDR2 FYNNEI. CDR3 length: 12 amino acids. Trimming took 6 bases from V and 2 from J, leaving 8 bases between them. The CDR3 sequence: CASRGNPYEQYF. The CDR3 coding sequence is TGTGCCAGCAGAGGAAACCCCTACGAGCAGTACTTC.

This chain joins TRBV29-1 and TRBJ1-5; 7 bases are shared with TRBD1. Trimming removed 4 bases from V and 0 bases from J; junction bases left unmatched: 3. Germline assignment: CDR1 SQVTM and CDR2 ANQGSEA. This CDR3 contains 14 residues. CDR3 sequence (DNA): TGCAGCGTTGCGACAGGGAATAGCAATCAGCCCCAGCATTTT. Its protein product is CSVATGNSNQPQHF.

This chain uses TRBV5-6 with TRBJ2-2, with a weak D call TRBD2 (6 bases). This CDR3 has 15 residues. V lost 1 base and J lost 3, with 10 bases in between. Germline V CDR1 and CDR2: SGHDT, YYEEEE. CDR3: CASSLPGLHTGELFF. CDR3 nucleotides: TGTGCCAGCAGCTTGCCGGGACTCCACACCGGGGAGCTGTTTTTT.

The V gene is TRBV5-1, the J gene TRBJ2-1; the match to TRBD1 covers 9 bases. This CDR3 has 15 amino acids. V lost 4 bases, J lost 6 bases, and 8 bases stayed unmatched. From germline, CDR1 is SGHRS and CDR2 YFSETQ. This CDR3 is CASSKEQGAFNEQFF. As DNA, the CDR3 is TGCGCCAGCAGCAAGGAACAGGGGGCTTTCAATGAGCAGTTCTTC.

The J gene is TRBJ2-7, the V gene TRBV7-9; TRBD2 aligns across 8 bases. The CDR3 contains 17 residues. Germline values: CDR1 SEHNR, CDR2 FQNEAQ (reference sequence). The V gene end was trimmed by 1 base and the J gene end by 7 bases; junction bases not matched to a gene: 15. CDR3 in DNA: TGTGCCAGCAGCTTAGGAGGTGGGCTAGCGGGTAAGAGGGAGCAGTACTTC. It translates to CASSLGGGLAGKREQYF.

The chain links TRBV2 to TRBJ2-1; 8 nucleotides line up with TRBD2. The germline CDR1 and CDR2 sequences are SNHLY and FYNNEI. The CDR3 consists of 13 residues. J was trimmed by 5 bases and V by 6 bases; bases with no gene match: 3. CDR3 residues: CASSSSGHNEQFF. For the CDR3, the DNA is TGTGCCAGCAGCTCTAGCGGGCACAATGAGCAGTTCTTC.

This chain connects TRBV19 to TRBJ2-1, with TRBD2 matching over 13 bases. The CDR3 totals 18 residues. J lost 4 bases, V lost 4 bases, and 10 bases had no gene match. Germline V gives CDR1 LNHDA, CDR2 SQIVND (reference sequence). The DNA for the CDR3 is TGTGCCAGTAGTAAGACGACGGGACTAGCGGGACGTTACAATGAGCAGTTCTTC. It codes for CASSKTTGLAGRYNEQFF.

CDR3 coding DNA: TGTGCCAGCAGCAAAGGGTGTCGGGAGACTGGCTACACCTTC. It translates to CASSKGCRETGYTF. J is TRBJ1-2 and V is TRBV21-1. TRBV21-1 is termed a pseudogene. The CDR3 extends over 14 amino acids.

The chain uses TRBV10-3 and TRBJ2-7; TRBD2 aligns across 11 bases. There are 15 residues in the CDR3. The germline CDR1 and CDR2 sequences are ENHRY and SYGVKD. J was trimmed by 1 base and V by 6 bases; bases with no gene match: 5. This CDR3 reads CAIREGLADSYEQYF. The CDR3 bases are TGTGCCATCAGAGAGGGACTAGCGGATTCCTACGAGCAGTACTTC.

This chain joins TRBV11-3 and TRBJ2-3, with 10 nucleotides matching TRBD2. The CDR3 covers 17 residues. The V segment lost 2 bases and the J segment 2 bases; nucleotides outside the gene matches: 7. Germline values: CDR1 SGHNT, CDR2 YENEEA. The CDR3 DNA reads as TGTGCCAGCAGCTTATTGGTAGCGGGAGGACCCACAGATACGCAGTATTTT. Residues: CASSLLVAGGPTDTQYF.

The V gene is TRBV11-1, the J gene TRBJ2-2, with D hard to call. From germline, CDR1 is SGHAT and CDR2 FQDESV (reference sequence). V lost 6 bases and J 4 bases, leaving 15 bases between the germline ends. This CDR3 spans 15 amino acids. The chain's CDR3 is CASSRDSFSTGELFF. The DNA of the CDR3 is TGTGCCAGCAGTCGTGACTCATTCTCCACCGGGGAGCTGTTTTTT.

The chain links TRBV18 to TRBJ1-1; D uncertain. V was shortened by 8 bases and J by 1 base, with 14 bases between the two germline ends. Germline values: CDR1 KGHSH, CDR2 LQKENI. The CDR3 has 14 amino acids. The DNA for the CDR3 is TGTGCCAGCACTCCAATGGTTAGGAACACTGAAGCTTTCTTT. The encoded protein is CASTPMVRNTEAFF.

This clone was counted only a few times. The chain joins TRBV11-2 to TRBJ2-1; TRBD2 might be the D (6 bases). Germline CDR1 SGHAT, CDR2 FQNNGV. V lost 1 base and J 9 bases, leaving 13 bases between the germline ends. This CDR3 has 14 residues. The CDR3 sequence: CASSLGARRGEQFF. Written as DNA, the CDR3 is TGTGCCAGCAGCTTAGGCGCCCGGAGGGGTGAGCAGTTCTTC.

This clone has more than one count but fewer than ten. The rearrangement uses TRBV7-8 and TRBJ1-5; possible D gene TRBD1, 5 bases. The germline V gene has CDR1 SGHVS and CDR2 FQNEAQ. This CDR3 has 16 amino acids. V lost 1 base and J lost 11, with 21 bases in between. Here the CDR3 reads CASSLVVGHGSRAQHF. The DNA of the CDR3 is TGTGCCAGCAGCTTAGTAGTTGGACACGGGTCAAGAGCCCAGCATTTT. The entire variable domain, with the rest obtained from reference TRBV7-8 and TRBJ1-5, is as follows: GAGVSQSPRYKVAKRGQDVALRCDPISGHVSLFWYQQALGQGPEFLTYFQNEAQLDKSGLPSDRFFAERPEGSVSTLKIQRTQQEDSAVYLCASSLVVGHGSRAQHFGDGTRLSIL.

The rearrangement uses TRBV4-1 and TRBJ2-1, with 7 bases aligning to TRBD1. Germline CDR1 MGHRA, CDR2 YSYEKL. V dropped 0 bases and J dropped 4; count of bases not matched to a gene: 6. The CDR3 runs 16 residues. The CDR3: CASSQEGGQLYNEQFF. In DNA, the CDR3 is TGCGCCAGCAGCCAAGAAGGGGGACAGCTGTACAATGAGCAGTTCTTC.